This is a list of T cell receptor beta chains from one sample in a study of blood T cells in healthy people across ages. TCRdb reprocessed the 5' RACE reads with MiXCR, giving one entry per CDR3 protein. The table shows roughly 830,000 distinct CDR3 sequences, with around 68% occurring only once. The sample was blood. All receptors derive from a man aged 30-40 years in good health. The CDR3 runs from the conserved cysteine through the conserved F or W. The order of the fields is CDR3 DNA, CDR3 protein, J gene, clone size, D gene, V gene. A D gene is named only where the DNA matches it firmly. For some rows the clone size is stated as once, few or many, or as a class when expanded; others skip it.

TGTGCCAGCGTCGAGGGGGGGCGTGTAGGCGAGCAGTACTTC	CASVEGGRVGEQYF	TRBJ2-7	few	NA	TRBV6-6
TGTGCCAGCAGCTCGCAGGGAGGCGGGTCCTACGAGCAGTACTTC	CASSSQGGGSYEQYF	TRBJ2-7	many	NA	TRBV7-3
TGTGCCAGCAGTGGGAGCGGCAGCACTGAAGCTTTCTTT	CASSGSGSTEAFF	TRBJ1-1	NA	NA	TRBV2
TGCAGCGCACAGGGTAGCACAGATACGCAGTATTTT	CSAQGSTDTQYF	TRBJ2-3	NA	NA	TRBV29-1
TGTGCCAGCAGCTCTACCCCAGAGGGAGCCTACAATGAGCAGTTCTTC	CASSSTPEGAYNEQFF	TRBJ2-1	few	NA	TRBV7-3
TGTGCCAGCAGCGTATTAGGTCCCGTAGGCTCTGGGGCCAACGTCCTGACTTTC	CASSVLGPVGSGANVLTF	TRBJ2-6	NA	NA	TRBV7-3
TGTGCTAGCAGCTCCCCCCCCACCTATCAGGAGACCCAGTACTTC	CASSSPPTYQETQYF	TRBJ2-5	few	NA	TRBV7-7
TGCAGTGCTAGAGATCAGAGACAGGTCTACGAGCAGTACTTC	CSARDQRQVYEQYF	TRBJ2-7	NA	NA	TRBV20-1
TGTGCCAGCAGGGGGGTGGGGGAAAGCGAGACCCAGTACTTC	CASRGVGESETQYF	TRBJ2-5	NA	NA	TRBV28
TGTGCCAGCAGTCCCACTGGAAACATTCAGTACTTC	CASSPTGNIQYF	TRBJ2-4	NA	NA	TRBV12-3/TRBV12-4
TGTGCCAGCAGCTCAGGTCTCCGAGGGGAAGATGGCTACACCTTC	CASSSGLRGEDGYTF	TRBJ1-2	NA	NA	TRBV11-1
TGTGCCAGCAGCTTTCAGGGGTACCAAGAGACCCAGTACTTC	CASSFQGYQETQYF	TRBJ2-5	few	NA	TRBV7-2
TGTGCCAGCAGCACCCGACTAGCGGACCGCCAAGAGACCCAGTACTTC	CASSTRLADRQETQYF	TRBJ2-5	NA	TRBD2	TRBV5-5